This T cell receptor (beta chain) is drawn from a study of blood T cell repertoires in COVID-19. Overall study context: Sites in the United States, Italy and Spain provided acute and convalescent COVID-19 samples.

Enrollees, about 18 to 89 years old, lived in roughly 24 US areas. J lost 7 bases, V lost 4 bases, and 7 bases had no gene match. Per the germline V gene, CDR1 is SGDLS and CDR2 is YYNGEE. CDR3 length: 14 residues. Per the original methods: Estimated nucleated cell counts came from reference gene primer amplification. The assay was immunoSEQ multiplex PCR, and TCRdb's table has in-frame clones only and misses some. V and J calls and clone size follow that table, whereas D and trimming were derived from the DNA. The table records under 300,000 clones, approximately 90% of them present only once. On this clone: This sample includes further DNA sequences coding for the same CDR3.

The chain uses TRBV9 and TRBJ1-5; 8 positions agree with TRBD1. Sample: PBMCs or T cells enriched from blood (not recorded which). The source of this sequence is a woman in her thirties or forties with acute COVID-19. In DNA, the CDR3 is TGTGCCAGCAGCTTAACAGGGGACAGGCAGCCCCAGCATTTT. As protein: CASSLTGDRQPQHF.